The table lists the clone carrying this T cell receptor beta chain with a count of one. The antigen remains unidentified. The source of the sample is a study of T-cell memory formation after mild COVID-19. For the study at large: For the most part, TCR clusters were specific to one donor.

Germline CDR1 and CDR2: LNHNV and YYDKDF (reference sequence). V was cut by 4 bases and J by 2 bases, with 14 bases left in between. The length of the CDR3 is 15 residues. TCRdb re-called the 5' RACE reads through MiXCR, storing one row per CDR3 protein. The sample lists roughly 510,000 distinct CDR3 sequences, approximately 15% occurring once. Whole-study findings and limits: The finding that pre-infection memory included some responding clones suggested that cross-reactive memory joined.

The chain combines TRBV15 with TRBJ1-2, with D possibly being TRBD1 (5 bases). The source material was PBMCs or a T cell subset sorted from them (not recorded which). The receptor was derived from an adult woman who had mild COVID-19 (a few samples of this study predate the infection). Cell type and time point are not known. The CDR3 DNA is TGTGCCACCAGCACGAGGGGTCGCGGGAACTATGGCTACACCTTC. Translating gives CATSTRGRGNYGYTF.